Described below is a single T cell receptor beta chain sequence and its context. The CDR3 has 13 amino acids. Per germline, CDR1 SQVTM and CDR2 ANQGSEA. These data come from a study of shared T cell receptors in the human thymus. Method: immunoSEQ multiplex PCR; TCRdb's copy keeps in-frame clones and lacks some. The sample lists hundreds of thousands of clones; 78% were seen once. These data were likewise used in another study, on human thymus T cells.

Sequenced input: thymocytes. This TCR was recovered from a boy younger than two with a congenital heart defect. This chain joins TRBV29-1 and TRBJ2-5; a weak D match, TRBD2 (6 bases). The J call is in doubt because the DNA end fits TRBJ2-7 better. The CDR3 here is CSVHGGIGYEQYF. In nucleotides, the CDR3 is TGCAGCGTCCACGGAGGGATAGGCTACGAGCAGTACTTC.